The clone carrying this T cell receptor (beta chain) was observed a few times. The antigen remains unidentified. TCRdb re-analysed the RT-PCR reads in MiXCR, keeping a single row per CDR3 protein. The sample contains about 780,000 distinct CDR3 sequences, approximately 17% of which appear only once. This record belongs to a study of response to subunit inactivated influenza vaccine. Study-level points and caveats: Authors suggested each seasonal influenza vaccination recruits few new T cells.

CDR1 and CDR2 (germline): SGHAT, FQDESV (reference sequence). V lost 5 bases and J lost 4, with 17 bases in between. This CDR3 is 15 amino acids long. The source is a man aged 50-59 years who received an inactivated influenza vaccine. This specimen was PBMCs from blood, taken 5 days after vaccination. This chain joins TRBV11-1 and TRBJ1-1, with D perhaps TRBD1 (6 bases). CDR3 DNA: TGTGCCAGCAGCCGTCCCGTAGGACAGAGCACTGAAGCTTTCTTT. Translation gives CASSRPVGQSTEAFF.